The source of this T cell receptor beta chain is a study of shared clonotypes between healthy human individuals. Study in general: Each donor had three CD4 naive, three CD4 memory, two CD8 naive and one CD8 memory plate. Points from the study as a whole: In general, naive subsets displayed greater estimated richness than memory subsets did. Non-shared clonotypes had lower generation probabilities than those shared by all four donors.

The study ran the assay at deep level. Repertoires were generated with immunoSEQ multiplex PCR, while TCRdb's copy carries only in-frame clones and drops some. Of around 2.1 million clones listed, 90% to 96% are singletons. The germline V gene encodes CDR1 MDHEN and CDR2 SYDVKM. The CDR3 sequence is 15 residues long. V shed 6 bases, J shed 11 bases, and the junction held 16 bases outside the gene matches. Comment on this clone: Its antigen is not known.

The J gene is TRBJ1-5, the V gene TRBV28, with 7 bases aligning to TRBD1. The TCR originated in a man between 18 and 29 years old in good health. Sample: naive CD4+ T cells sorted from blood. Subset in this sample: CD45RA+ positively selected. This CDR3 is CASSLGGTAEMAQHF. DNA of the CDR3: TGTGCCAGCAGCCTGGGGGGGACAGCCGAGATGGCCCAGCATTTT.